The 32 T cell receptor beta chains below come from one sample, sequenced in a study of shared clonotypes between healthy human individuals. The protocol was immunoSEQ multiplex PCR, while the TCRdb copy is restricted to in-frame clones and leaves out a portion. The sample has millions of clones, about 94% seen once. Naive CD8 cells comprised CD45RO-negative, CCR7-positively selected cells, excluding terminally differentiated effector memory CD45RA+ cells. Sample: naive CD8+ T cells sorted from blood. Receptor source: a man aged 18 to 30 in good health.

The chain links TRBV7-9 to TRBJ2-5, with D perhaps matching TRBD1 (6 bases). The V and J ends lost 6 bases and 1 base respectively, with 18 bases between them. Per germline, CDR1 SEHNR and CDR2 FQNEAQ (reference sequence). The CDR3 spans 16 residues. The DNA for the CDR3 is TGTGCCAGCAGGAGTCTCCAGGGGAGCGTCCAAGAGACCCAGTACTTC. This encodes CASRSLQGSVQETQYF.

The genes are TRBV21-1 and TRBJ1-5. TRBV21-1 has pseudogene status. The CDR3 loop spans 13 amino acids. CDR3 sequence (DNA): TGTGCCAGCAGCGGCGGGGGCAATCAGCCCCAGCATTTT. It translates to CASSGGGNQPQHF.

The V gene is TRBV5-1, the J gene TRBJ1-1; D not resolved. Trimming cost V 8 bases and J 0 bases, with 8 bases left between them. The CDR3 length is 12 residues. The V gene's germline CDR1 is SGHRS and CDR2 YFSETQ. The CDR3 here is CASRDMNTEAFF. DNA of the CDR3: TGCGCCAGTAGGGATATGAACACTGAAGCTTTCTTT. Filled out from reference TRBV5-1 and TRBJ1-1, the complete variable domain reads KAGVTQTPRYLIKTRGQQVTLSCSPISGHRSVSWYQQTPGQGLQFLFEYFSETQRNKGNFPGRFSGRQFSNSRSEMNVSTLELGDSALYLCASRDMNTEAFFGQGTRLTVV.

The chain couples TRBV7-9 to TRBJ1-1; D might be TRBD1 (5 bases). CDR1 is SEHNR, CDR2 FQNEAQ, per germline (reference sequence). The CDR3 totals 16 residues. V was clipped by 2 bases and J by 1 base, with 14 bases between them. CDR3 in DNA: TGTGCCAGCAGCTTAACGTTTGTGAGGGGGAACACTGAAGCTTTCTTT. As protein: CASSLTFVRGNTEAFF.

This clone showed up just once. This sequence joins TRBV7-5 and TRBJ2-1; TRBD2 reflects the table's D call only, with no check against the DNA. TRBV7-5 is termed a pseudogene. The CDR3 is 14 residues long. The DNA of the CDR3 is TGTGCCAGAAGCCTAGGACTAGTGGGCAATGAGCAGTTCTTC. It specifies CARSLGLVGNEQFF.

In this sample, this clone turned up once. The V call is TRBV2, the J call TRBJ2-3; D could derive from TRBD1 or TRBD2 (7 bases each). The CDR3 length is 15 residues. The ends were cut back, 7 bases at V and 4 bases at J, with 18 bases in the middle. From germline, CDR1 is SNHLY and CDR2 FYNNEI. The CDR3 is CASTGEGARADTQYF. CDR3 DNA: TGTGCCAGCACCGGGGAGGGGGCGCGCGCAGATACGCAGTATTTT.

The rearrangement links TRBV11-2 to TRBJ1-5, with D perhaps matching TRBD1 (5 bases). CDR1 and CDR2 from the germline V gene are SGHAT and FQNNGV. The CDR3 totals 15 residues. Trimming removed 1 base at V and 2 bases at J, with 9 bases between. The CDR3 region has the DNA TGTGCCAGCAGCTTAGCGGGGGTCGGCAATCAGCCCCAGCATTTT. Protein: CASSLAGVGNQPQHF.

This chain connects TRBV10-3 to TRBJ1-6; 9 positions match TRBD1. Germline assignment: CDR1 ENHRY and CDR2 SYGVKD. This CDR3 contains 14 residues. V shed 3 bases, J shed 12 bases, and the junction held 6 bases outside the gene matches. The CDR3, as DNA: TGTGCCATCAGTGACTCTGGGACAGGGAGACCCCTCCACTTT. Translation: CAISDSGTGRPLHF.

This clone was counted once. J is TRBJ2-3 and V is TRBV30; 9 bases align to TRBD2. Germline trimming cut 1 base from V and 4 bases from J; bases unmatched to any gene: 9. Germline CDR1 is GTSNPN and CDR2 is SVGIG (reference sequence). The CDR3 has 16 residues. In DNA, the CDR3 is TGTGCCTGGAGTGCCATAGCGGGAGTCCTATCAGATACGCAGTATTTT. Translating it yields CAWSAIAGVLSDTQYF.

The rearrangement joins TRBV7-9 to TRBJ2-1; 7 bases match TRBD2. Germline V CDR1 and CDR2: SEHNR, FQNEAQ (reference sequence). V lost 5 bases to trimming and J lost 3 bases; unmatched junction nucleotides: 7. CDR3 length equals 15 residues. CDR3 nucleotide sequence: TGTGCCAGCAGCCCGCCAGCGGGGAGCTACAATGAGCAGTTCTTC. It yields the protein CASSPPAGSYNEQFF. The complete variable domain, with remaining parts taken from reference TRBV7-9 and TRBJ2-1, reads DTGVSQNPRHKITKRGQNVTFRCDPISEHNRLYWYRQTLGQGPEFLTYFQNEAQLEKSRLLSDRFSAERPKGSFSTLEIQRTEQGDSAMYLCASSPPAGSYNEQFFGPGTRLTVL.

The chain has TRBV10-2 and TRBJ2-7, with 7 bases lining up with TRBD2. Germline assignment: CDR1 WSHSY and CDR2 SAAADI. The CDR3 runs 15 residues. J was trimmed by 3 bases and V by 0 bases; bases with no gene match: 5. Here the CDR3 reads CASSESMASGYEQYF. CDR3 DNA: TGCGCCAGCAGTGAGTCGATGGCTAGCGGCTACGAGCAGTACTTC.

CDR3 amino acids: CASSLGEDLEQFF. In DNA, the CDR3 is TGTGCCAGCAGCTTAGGTGAAGATTTGGAGCAGTTCTTC. This chain uses TRBV7-8 with TRBJ2-1; D is uncertain. Germline lookup yields CDR1 SGHVS and CDR2 FQNEAQ. With 1 base removed from V and 10 bases from J, the gap between germline ends came to 11 bases. CDR3 size: 13 residues. The whole variable domain, remainder taken from reference TRBV7-8 and TRBJ2-1, is GAGVSQSPRYKVAKRGQDVALRCDPISGHVSLFWYQQALGQGPEFLTYFQNEAQLDKSGLPSDRFFAERPEGSVSTLKIQRTQQEDSAVYLCASSLGEDLEQFFGPGTRLTVL.

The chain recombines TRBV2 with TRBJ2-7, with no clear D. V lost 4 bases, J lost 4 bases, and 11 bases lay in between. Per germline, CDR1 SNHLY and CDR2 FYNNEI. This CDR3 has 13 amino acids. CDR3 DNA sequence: TGTGCCAGCAGTGCCGGGCTGCGATACGAGCAGTACTTC. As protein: CASSAGLRYEQYF.

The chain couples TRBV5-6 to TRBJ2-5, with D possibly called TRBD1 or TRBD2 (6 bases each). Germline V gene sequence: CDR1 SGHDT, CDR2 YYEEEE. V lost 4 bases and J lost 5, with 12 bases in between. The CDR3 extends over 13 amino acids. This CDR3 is CASSPQGRETQYF. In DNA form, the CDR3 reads TGTGCCAGCAGCCCCCAGGGGAGGGAGACCCAGTACTTC.

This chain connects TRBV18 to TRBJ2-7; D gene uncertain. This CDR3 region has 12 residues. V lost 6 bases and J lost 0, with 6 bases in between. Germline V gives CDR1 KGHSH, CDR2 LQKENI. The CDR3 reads CASSDVSYEQYF. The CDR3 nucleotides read TGTGCCAGCTCGGACGTCTCCTACGAGCAGTACTTC.

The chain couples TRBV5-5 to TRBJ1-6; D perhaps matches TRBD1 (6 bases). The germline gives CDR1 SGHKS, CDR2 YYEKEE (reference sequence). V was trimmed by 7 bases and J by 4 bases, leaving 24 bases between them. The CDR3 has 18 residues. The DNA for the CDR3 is TGTGCCAGCTCTTCGGCCCTTACAGGGCTTATTTATAATTCACCCCTCCACTTT. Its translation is CASSSALTGLIYNSPLHF.

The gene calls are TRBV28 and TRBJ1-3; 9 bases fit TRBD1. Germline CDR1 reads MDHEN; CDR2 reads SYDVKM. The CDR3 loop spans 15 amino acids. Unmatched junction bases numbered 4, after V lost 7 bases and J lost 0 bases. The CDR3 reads CASIMTGGSGNTIYF. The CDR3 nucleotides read TGTGCCAGCATCATGACAGGGGGCTCTGGAAACACCATATATTTT.

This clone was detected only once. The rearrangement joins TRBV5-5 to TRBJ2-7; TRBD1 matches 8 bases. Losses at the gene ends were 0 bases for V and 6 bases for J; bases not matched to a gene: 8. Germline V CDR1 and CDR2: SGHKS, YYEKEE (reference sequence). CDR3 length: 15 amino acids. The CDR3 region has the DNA TGTGCCAGCAGCTTGGGACAGGGGTTAGTGGGCGAGCAGTACTTC. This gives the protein CASSLGQGLVGEQYF.

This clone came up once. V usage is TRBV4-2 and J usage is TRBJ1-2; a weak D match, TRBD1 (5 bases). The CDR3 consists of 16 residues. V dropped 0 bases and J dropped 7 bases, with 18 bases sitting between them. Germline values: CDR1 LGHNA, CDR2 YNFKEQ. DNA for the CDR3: TGTGCCAGCAGCCAAGACGTCGGAGGGGATAGGGGTGGCTACACCTTC. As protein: CASSQDVGGDRGGYTF.

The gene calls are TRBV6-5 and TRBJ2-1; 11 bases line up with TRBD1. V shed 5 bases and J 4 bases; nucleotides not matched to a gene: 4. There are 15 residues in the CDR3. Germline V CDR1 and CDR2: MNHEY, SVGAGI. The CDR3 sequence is CASSAGTGGYNEQFF. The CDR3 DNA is TGTGCCAGCAGTGCCGGGACAGGGGGATACAATGAGCAGTTCTTC.

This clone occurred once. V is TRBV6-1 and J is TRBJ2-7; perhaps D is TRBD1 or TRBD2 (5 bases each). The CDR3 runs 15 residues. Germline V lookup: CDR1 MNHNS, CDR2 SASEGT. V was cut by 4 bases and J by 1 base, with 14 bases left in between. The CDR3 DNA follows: TGTGCCAGCAGTGCCCACCGGGACGCATCCTACGAGCAGTACTTC. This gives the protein CASSAHRDASYEQYF.

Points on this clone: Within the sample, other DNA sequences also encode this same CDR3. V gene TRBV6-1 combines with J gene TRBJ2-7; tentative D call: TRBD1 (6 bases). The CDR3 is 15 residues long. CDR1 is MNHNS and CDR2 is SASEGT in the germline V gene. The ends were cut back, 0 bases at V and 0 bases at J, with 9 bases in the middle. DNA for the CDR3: TGTGCCAGCAGTGAAGCGAGGGGGTACTCCTACGAGCAGTACTTC. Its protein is CASSEARGYSYEQYF.

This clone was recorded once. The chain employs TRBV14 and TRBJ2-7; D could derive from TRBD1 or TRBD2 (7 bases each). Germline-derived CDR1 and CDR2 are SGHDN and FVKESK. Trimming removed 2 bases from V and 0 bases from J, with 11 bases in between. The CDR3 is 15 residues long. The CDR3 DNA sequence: TGTGCCAGCAGCCAAAGCGGGGACAGCTCCTACGAGCAGTACTTC. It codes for CASSQSGDSSYEQYF.

The CDR3, as DNA: TGTGCCAGTAGTATAGAAGCGCTGAACACCGGGGAGCTGTTTTTT. Translated: CASSIEALNTGELFF. The gene calls are TRBV19 and TRBJ2-2, with no clear D. Per germline, CDR1 LNHDA and CDR2 SQIVND (reference sequence). The CDR3 has 15 residues. V lost 0 bases to trimming and J lost 1 base, with 6 bases between them. The full variable domain, its missing parts supplied by reference TRBV19 and TRBJ2-2, is DGGITQSPKYLFRKEGQNVTLSCEQNLNHDAMYWYRQDPGQGLRLIYYSQIVNDFQKGDIAEGYSVSREKKESFPLTVTSAQKNPTAFYLCASSIEALNTGELFFGEGSRLTVL.

CDR3: CASSFSYVAISLVDEQFF. In DNA, the CDR3 is TGTGCCAGCAGCTTTAGTTATGTAGCGATAAGTTTAGTCGATGAGCAGTTCTTC. The chain employs TRBV7-8 and TRBJ2-1; maybe TRBD2 (5 bases). Germline lookup yields CDR1 SGHVS and CDR2 FQNEAQ. With 3 bases removed from V and 8 bases from J, the gap between germline ends came to 26 bases. This CDR3 has 18 amino acids.

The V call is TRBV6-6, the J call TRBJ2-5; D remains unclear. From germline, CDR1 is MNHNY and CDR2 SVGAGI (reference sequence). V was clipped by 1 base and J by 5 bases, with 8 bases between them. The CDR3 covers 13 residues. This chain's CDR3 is CASSYWVGETQYF. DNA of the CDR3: TGTGCCAGCAGTTACTGGGTAGGGGAGACCCAGTACTTC.

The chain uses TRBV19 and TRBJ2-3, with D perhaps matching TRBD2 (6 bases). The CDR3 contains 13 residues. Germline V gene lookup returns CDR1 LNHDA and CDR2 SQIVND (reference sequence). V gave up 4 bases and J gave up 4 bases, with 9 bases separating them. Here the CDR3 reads CASSTGTSDTQYF. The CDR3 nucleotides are TGTGCCAGTAGTACGGGGACTTCAGATACGCAGTATTTT.

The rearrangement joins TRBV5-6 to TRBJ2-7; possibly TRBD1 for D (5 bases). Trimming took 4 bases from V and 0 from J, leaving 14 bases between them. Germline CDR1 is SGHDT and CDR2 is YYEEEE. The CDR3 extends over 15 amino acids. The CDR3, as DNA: TGTGCCAGCAGCCTAATGGGGCCCCTCTCCTACGAGCAGTACTTC. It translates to CASSLMGPLSYEQYF.

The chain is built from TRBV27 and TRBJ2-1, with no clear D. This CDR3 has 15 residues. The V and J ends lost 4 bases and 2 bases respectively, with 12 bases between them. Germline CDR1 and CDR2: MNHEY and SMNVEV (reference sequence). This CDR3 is CASSSNPVTYNEQFF. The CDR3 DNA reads TGTGCCAGCAGTTCGAACCCCGTGACCTACAATGAGCAGTTCTTC.

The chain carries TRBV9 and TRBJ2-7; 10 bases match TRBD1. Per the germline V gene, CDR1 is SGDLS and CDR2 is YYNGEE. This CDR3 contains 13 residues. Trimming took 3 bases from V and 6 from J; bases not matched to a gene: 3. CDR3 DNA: TGTGCCAGCAGCGCTGGGACAGGGGTCGAGCAGTACTTC. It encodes CASSAGTGVEQYF.

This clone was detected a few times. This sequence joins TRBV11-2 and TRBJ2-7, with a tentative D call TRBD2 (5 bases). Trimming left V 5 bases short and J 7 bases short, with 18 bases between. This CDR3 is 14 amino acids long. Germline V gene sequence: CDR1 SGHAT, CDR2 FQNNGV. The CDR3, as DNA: TGTGCCAGCAGCCACGGAGGCCTTCCTTGGGAGCAGTACTTC. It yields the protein CASSHGGLPWEQYF.

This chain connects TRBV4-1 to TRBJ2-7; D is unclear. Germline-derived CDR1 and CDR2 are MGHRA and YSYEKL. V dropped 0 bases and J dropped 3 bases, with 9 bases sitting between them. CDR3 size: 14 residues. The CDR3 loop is CASSQEALGYEQYF. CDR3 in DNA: TGCGCCAGCAGCCAAGAGGCCCTCGGCTACGAGCAGTACTTC.